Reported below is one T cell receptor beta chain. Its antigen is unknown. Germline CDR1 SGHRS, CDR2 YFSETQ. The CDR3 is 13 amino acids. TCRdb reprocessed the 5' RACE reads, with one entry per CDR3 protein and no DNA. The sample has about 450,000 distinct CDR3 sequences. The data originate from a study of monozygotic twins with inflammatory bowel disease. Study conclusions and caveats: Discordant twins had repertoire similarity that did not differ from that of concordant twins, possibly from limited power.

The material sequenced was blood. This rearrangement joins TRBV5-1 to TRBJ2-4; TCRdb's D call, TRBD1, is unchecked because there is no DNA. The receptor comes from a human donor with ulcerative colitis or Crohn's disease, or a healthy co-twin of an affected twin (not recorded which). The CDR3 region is CASTTGDKNIQYF.